A selection of T cell receptor beta chains follows, all from one sample in a study of shared clonotypes between healthy human individuals. Libraries were prepared by immunoSEQ multiplex PCR; TCRdb keeps only in-frame clonotypes and omits some of them. The sample contains roughly 1,100,000 clones, approximately 72% of which appear only once. The sequenced sample consisted of memory CD4+ T cells sorted from blood. These receptors all come from a man between 18 and 29 years old in good health. Both conserved end residues are part of each CDR3. D genes are given only for firm matches. Not all rows give a size; the values are once, few, many and, for expanded clones, a class.

clone size: once; D gene: .; V gene: TRBV7-9; J gene: TRBJ1-3; CDR3 DNA: TGTGCCAGCAGCTTAGGGGAATTTCGGATTGGAAACACCATATATTTT; CDR3 protein: CASSLGEFRIGNTIYF
clone size: .; D gene: .; V gene: TRBV7-6; J gene: TRBJ2-5; CDR3 DNA: TGTGCCAGCAGCTTTCAGGGCGGGGAGGCGGAGACCCAGTACTTC; CDR3 protein: CASSFQGGEAETQYF
clone size: .; D gene: .; V gene: TRBV2; J gene: TRBJ2-1; CDR3 DNA: TGTGCCAGTTGCCAAACGAGTTTCAATGAGCAGTTCTTC; CDR3 protein: CASCQTSFNEQFF
clone size: .; D gene: .; V gene: TRBV7-9; J gene: TRBJ2-7; CDR3 DNA: TGTGCCAGCAGCTTAGCGCCTAACGGCTACGAGCAGTACTTC; CDR3 protein: CASSLAPNGYEQYF
clone size: few; D gene: TRBD1; V gene: TRBV10-3; J gene: TRBJ2-2; CDR3 DNA: TGTGCCCTCCGCGGGGACAGGGGGAAGACCGGGGAGCTGTTTTTT; CDR3 protein: CALRGDRGKTGELFF
clone size: few; D gene: .; V gene: TRBV30; J gene: TRBJ1-4; CDR3 DNA: TGTGCCTGGAGGGACAGAGCGAATGAAAAACTGTTTTTT; CDR3 protein: CAWRDRANEKLFF
clone size: few; D gene: .; V gene: TRBV29-1; J gene: TRBJ1-1; CDR3 DNA: TGCAGCGTGAGGGGGGATGAAGCTTTCTTT; CDR3 protein: CSVRGDEAFF
clone size: .; D gene: .; V gene: TRBV25-1; J gene: TRBJ1-1; CDR3 DNA: TGTGCCAGCAGTCCCTCGACTGCTATGAACACTGAAGCTTTCTTT; CDR3 protein: CASSPSTAMNTEAFF
clone size: .; D gene: TRBD1; V gene: TRBV2; J gene: TRBJ1-2; CDR3 DNA: TGTGCCAGCAGTGTCCCGGGACAGAGGACCCCTGACTATGGCTACACCTTC; CDR3 protein: CASSVPGQRTPDYGYTF
clone size: .; D gene: .; V gene: TRBV7-2; J gene: TRBJ2-7; CDR3 DNA: TGTGCCAGCAGCTTTCAGGGAAGGTCCTACGAGCAGTACTTC; CDR3 protein: CASSFQGRSYEQYF
clone size: .; D gene: .; V gene: TRBV5-1; J gene: TRBJ1-1; CDR3 DNA: TGCGCCAGCAGCTTGGAGGCCCCCACGACGAACACTGAAGCTTTCTTT; CDR3 protein: CASSLEAPTTNTEAFF
clone size: .; D gene: .; V gene: TRBV5-4; J gene: TRBJ1-6; CDR3 DNA: TGTGCCAGCAGAGACGCACAGGGTTATAATTCACCCCTCCACTTT; CDR3 protein: CASRDAQGYNSPLHF
clone size: .; D gene: TRBD2; V gene: TRBV7-2; J gene: TRBJ2-7; CDR3 DNA: TGTGCCAGCAGCTTACGAGCGGGGGGCAGCTCCTACGAGCAATACTTC; CDR3 protein: CASSLRAGGSSYEQYF
clone size: .; D gene: TRBD2; V gene: TRBV7-8; J gene: TRBJ2-1; CDR3 DNA: TGTGCCAGCAGCTTCAAGGGCGGGACTAGCGGGAGAGATGAGCAGTTCTTC; CDR3 protein: CASSFKGGTSGRDEQFF
clone size: .; D gene: .; V gene: TRBV10-3; J gene: TRBJ2-2; CDR3 DNA: TGTGCCATCACCCAAACCGGGGAGCTGTTTTTT; CDR3 protein: CAITQTGELFF
clone size: .; D gene: .; V gene: TRBV18; J gene: TRBJ2-7; CDR3 DNA: TGTGCCAGCTCACCGGTAGGGGTAGCCTACGAGCAGTACTTC; CDR3 protein: CASSPVGVAYEQYF
clone size: .; D gene: TRBD1; V gene: TRBV6-5; J gene: TRBJ2-3; CDR3 DNA: TGTGCCAGCAGTTACGAACAGGGGAGCGATACGCAGTATTTT; CDR3 protein: CASSYEQGSDTQYF
clone size: .; D gene: .; V gene: TRBV4-3; J gene: TRBJ1-1; CDR3 DNA: TGCGCCAGCAGCCAAGAAAGGAACACTGAAGCTTTCTTT; CDR3 protein: CASSQERNTEAFF
clone size: once; D gene: .; V gene: TRBV11-2; J gene: TRBJ1-2; CDR3 DNA: TGTGCCAGCGGCCAGAGGGCCGGCTACACCTTC; CDR3 protein: CASGQRAGYTF
clone size: many; D gene: .; V gene: TRBV6-6; J gene: TRBJ1-5; CDR3 DNA: TGTGCCAGCAGCCCCTTAAGCAATCAGCCCCAGCATTTT; CDR3 protein: CASSPLSNQPQHF
clone size: .; D gene: TRBD1; V gene: TRBV7-2; J gene: TRBJ1-5; CDR3 DNA: TGCGCCAGCAGCCAATCTTTTCAGGGGGACCAGCCCCAGCATTTT; CDR3 protein: CASSQSFQGDQPQHF
clone size: .; D gene: TRBD1; V gene: TRBV5-1; J gene: TRBJ2-1; CDR3 DNA: TGCGCCAGCAGCTTTGGACAGGGCTTCTACAATGAGCAGTTCTTC; CDR3 protein: CASSFGQGFYNEQFF
clone size: .; D gene: .; V gene: TRBV30; J gene: TRBJ2-6; CDR3 DNA: TGTGCCTGGAGATCTTCAGGGCTCGCTGGGGCCAACGTCCTGACTTTC; CDR3 protein: CAWRSSGLAGANVLTF
clone size: .; D gene: .; V gene: TRBV30; J gene: TRBJ1-1; CDR3 DNA: TGTGCCTGGAGCGGGAGGGGCGGAACTTTCTTT; CDR3 protein: CAWSGRGGTFF
clone size: .; D gene: TRBD2; V gene: TRBV28; J gene: TRBJ2-7; CDR3 DNA: TGTGCCAGCAGCCCAGACGGACTAGCGGTTAACGAGCAGTACTTC; CDR3 protein: CASSPDGLAVNEQYF
clone size: .; D gene: .; V gene: TRBV28; J gene: TRBJ1-1; CDR3 DNA: TGTGCCAGCAGGGGTGGGTTTAGCACTGAAGCTTTCTTT; CDR3 protein: CASRGGFSTEAFF
clone size: .; D gene: TRBD2; V gene: TRBV7-2; J gene: TRBJ2-5; CDR3 DNA: TGTGCCAGCAGCCTAGCGGGCGCTGAAGAGACCCAGTACTTC; CDR3 protein: CASSLAGAEETQYF
clone size: .; D gene: .; V gene: TRBV7-2; J gene: TRBJ1-1; CDR3 DNA: TGTGCCAGCAGCTCCAGCGACAGGAACACTGAAGCTTTCTTT; CDR3 protein: CASSSSDRNTEAFF
clone size: .; D gene: .; V gene: TRBV15; J gene: TRBJ1-5; CDR3 DNA: TGTGCCACCAGCAGAGATCGGGGAGATTATAGCAATCAGCCCCAGCATTTT; CDR3 protein: CATSRDRGDYSNQPQHF
clone size: .; D gene: .; V gene: TRBV4-3; J gene: TRBJ1-1; CDR3 DNA: TGCGCCAGCAGCCAAGGCATGGCAGTCAGCACTGAAGCTTTCTTT; CDR3 protein: CASSQGMAVSTEAFF
clone size: .; D gene: TRBD2; V gene: TRBV7-8; J gene: TRBJ2-1; CDR3 DNA: TGTGCCAGCGGGCTCCCCGGACTAGCGGGTGAAAATGAGCAGTTCTTC; CDR3 protein: CASGLPGLAGENEQFF
clone size: .; D gene: TRBD2; V gene: TRBV29-1; J gene: TRBJ2-1; CDR3 DNA: TGCAGCGTTGGACTAGCGGGATTCGTGCAGTTCTTC; CDR3 protein: CSVGLAGFVQFF
clone size: .; D gene: .; V gene: TRBV5-5; J gene: TRBJ1-2; CDR3 DNA: TGTGCCAGCAGCTTGAGCCCGGTAGGGAACTATGGCTACACCTTC; CDR3 protein: CASSLSPVGNYGYTF
clone size: .; D gene: .; V gene: TRBV30; J gene: TRBJ1-4; CDR3 DNA: TGTGCCTGGGCCCCTCTCTCGGGGTCAACTAATGAAAAACTGTTTTTT; CDR3 protein: CAWAPLSGSTNEKLFF
clone size: .; D gene: TRBD2; V gene: TRBV11-3; J gene: TRBJ2-3; CDR3 DNA: TGTGCCAGCAGCTCCAACGGACTAGCGGGAAGCACAGATACGCAGTATTTT; CDR3 protein: CASSSNGLAGSTDTQYF
clone size: .; D gene: TRBD1; V gene: TRBV5-6; J gene: TRBJ2-3; CDR3 DNA: TGTGCCAGCAGCTTCGATTACTCAAGGGACAGTACGCAGTATTTT; CDR3 protein: CASSFDYSRDSTQYF
clone size: .; D gene: TRBD1; V gene: TRBV10-3; J gene: TRBJ2-1; CDR3 DNA: TGTGCCATCAGCCAGGGGGAATCCTACAATGAGCAGTTCTTC; CDR3 protein: CAISQGESYNEQFF
clone size: .; D gene: .; V gene: TRBV4-1; J gene: TRBJ2-4; CDR3 DNA: TGCGCCAGCAGCCCAGGGACCGTTCAGAGTGCCAAAAACATTCAGTACTTC; CDR3 protein: CASSPGTVQSAKNIQYF
clone size: few; D gene: .; V gene: TRBV7-9; J gene: TRBJ1-1; CDR3 DNA: TGTGCCAGCAGCACCGCCGGCCTCGAATCTGGAGCTTTCTTT; CDR3 protein: CASSTAGLESGAFF
clone size: .; D gene: TRBD1; V gene: TRBV9; J gene: TRBJ2-7; CDR3 DNA: TGTGCCAGCAGCGTAGCTGGGACAGGGGTCCCCGAGCAGTACTTC; CDR3 protein: CASSVAGTGVPEQYF
clone size: .; D gene: TRBD1; V gene: TRBV5-1; J gene: TRBJ1-6; CDR3 DNA: TGCGCCAGCAGCCCGGGACAGGGCCATTCACCCCTCCACTTT; CDR3 protein: CASSPGQGHSPLHF
clone size: .; D gene: .; V gene: TRBV7-9; J gene: TRBJ1-5; CDR3 DNA: TGTGCCAGCAGCCAGAATTACAGGCCCCAGCATTTT; CDR3 protein: CASSQNYRPQHF
clone size: .; D gene: .; V gene: TRBV7-2; J gene: TRBJ2-7; CDR3 DNA: TGTGCCAGCAGGGATGGAAGCTCCTACGAGCAGTACTTC; CDR3 protein: CASRDGSSYEQYF
clone size: .; D gene: .; V gene: TRBV30; J gene: TRBJ2-1; CDR3 DNA: TGTGCCTGGGCTCGAGGGAGGGGGGCTTGGAATGAGCAGTTCTTC; CDR3 protein: CAWARGRGAWNEQFF
clone size: .; D gene: .; V gene: TRBV10-3; J gene: TRBJ2-3; CDR3 DNA: TGTGCCACCACGGACTACTCGACAGATACGCAGTATTTT; CDR3 protein: CATTDYSTDTQYF
clone size: once; D gene: TRBD1; V gene: TRBV19; J gene: TRBJ1-1; CDR3 DNA: TGTGCCAGTAGTAGCCTCAGGGGGCAGGGGAACACTGAAGCTTTCTTT; CDR3 protein: CASSSLRGQGNTEAFF
clone size: .; D gene: TRBD1; V gene: TRBV6-1; J gene: TRBJ1-1; CDR3 DNA: TGTGCCAGCTGGGACAGGGGAGGAACTGAAGCTTTCTTT; CDR3 protein: CASWDRGGTEAFF
clone size: .; D gene: .; V gene: TRBV7-2; J gene: TRBJ2-1; CDR3 DNA: TGTGCCAGCAGCTTAAGGGGAGATCCCTACAATGAGCAGTTCTTC; CDR3 protein: CASSLRGDPYNEQFF
clone size: .; D gene: .; V gene: TRBV30; J gene: TRBJ1-5; CDR3 DNA: TGTGCCTGGAGGCGGTCGAGGGGGAGTAAGCATCAGCCCCAGCATTTT; CDR3 protein: CAWRRSRGSKHQPQHF
clone size: .; D gene: TRBD1; V gene: TRBV7-2; J gene: TRBJ1-2; CDR3 DNA: TGTGCCAGCAGCTCAGCCGGGACAGGCTCTAACTATGGCTACACCTTC; CDR3 protein: CASSSAGTGSNYGYTF
clone size: few; D gene: .; V gene: TRBV7-3; J gene: TRBJ1-1; CDR3 DNA: TGTGCCAGCAGCTTAACAAGAGACAGAGGAGCTTTCTTT; CDR3 protein: CASSLTRDRGAFF
clone size: .; D gene: .; V gene: TRBV30; J gene: TRBJ1-2; CDR3 DNA: TGTGCCTGGAGTGTAAAGGGAGCCTATGGCTACACCTTC; CDR3 protein: CAWSVKGAYGYTF
clone size: .; D gene: .; V gene: TRBV19; J gene: TRBJ1-4; CDR3 DNA: TGTGCCAGTAGTATAGAGACGGGGAATGAAAAACTGTTTTTT; CDR3 protein: CASSIETGNEKLFF
clone size: .; D gene: .; V gene: TRBV10-3; J gene: TRBJ1-6; CDR3 DNA: TGTGCCATCAGTGAGTCGGATTTGCGGGGTTCACCCCTCCACTTT; CDR3 protein: CAISESDLRGSPLHF
clone size: .; D gene: TRBD2; V gene: TRBV7-6; J gene: TRBJ2-5; CDR3 DNA: TGTGCCAGCAGCTTAACCGGCCCACTAGCGGGGGGGCGGCGGGGCGCGACCCAGTACTTC; CDR3 protein: CASSLTGPLAGGRRGATQYF
clone size: many; D gene: .; V gene: TRBV19; J gene: TRBJ2-5; CDR3 DNA: TGTGCCAGTGCCCTTTGGATTAAAGAGACCCAGTACTTC; CDR3 protein: CASALWIKETQYF
clone size: .; D gene: TRBD2; V gene: TRBV2; J gene: TRBJ2-1; CDR3 DNA: TGTGCCAGCAGGGGTACTAGCGGGAGTTTAAGTGAGCAGTTCTTC; CDR3 protein: CASRGTSGSLSEQFF
clone size: .; D gene: .; V gene: TRBV6-1; J gene: TRBJ1-2; CDR3 DNA: TGTGCCAGCGCCGGAGTCCATGGCTACACCTTC; CDR3 protein: CASAGVHGYTF
clone size: once; D gene: .; V gene: TRBV5-1; J gene: TRBJ2-7; CDR3 DNA: TGCGCCAGCAGCTTGGCAGCTACTAGCAACTCCTACGAGCAGTACTTC; CDR3 protein: CASSLAATSNSYEQYF